These 30 T cell receptor beta chains were sequenced from one sample in a study of vaccination effects on CD4 cells after COVID-19. Measured with immunoSEQ multiplex PCR; TCRdb has only the in-frame clones, and not every one. Altogether about 54,000 clones are present, approximately 79% being singletons, with the ten largest covering 2.4%. These receptors' antigens are unknown. Under the ViraFEST assay, PBMC were stimulated with viral peptide pools so that antigen-specific CD4+ T cells expanded. Sequencing was performed afterwards. Cells that had been cultured for ten to eleven days were the source of isolated CD4+ T cells. Material: CD4+ T cells from PBMCs cultured with HCoV-229E spike peptides, obtained before COVID-19 vaccination. These receptors came from a human donor who received a COVID-19 vaccine.

The chain uses TRBV18 and TRBJ2-5; weak D call: TRBD1 (5 bases). There are 13 residues in the CDR3. V lost 1 base to trimming and J lost 2 bases, with 5 bases between them. Germline V gene sequence: CDR1 KGHSH, CDR2 LQKENI. The CDR3 loop reads CASSPQGQETQYF. The DNA for the CDR3 is TGTGCCAGCTCACCACAGGGGCAAGAGACCCAGTACTTC. The variable domain in full, with the rest retrieved from reference TRBV18 and TRBJ2-5, is NAGVMQNPRHLVRRRGQEARLRCSPMKGHSHVYWYRQLPEEGLKFMVYLQKENIIDESGMPKERFSAEFPKEGPSILRIQQVVRGDSAAYFCASSPQGQETQYFGPGTRLLVL.

This clone was observed a handful of times. V is TRBV2 and J is TRBJ1-2, with a weak D call TRBD1 (5 bases). Per the germline V gene, CDR1 is SNHLY and CDR2 is FYNNEI. CDR3 length: 13 residues. Between the trimmed V and J ends, which lost 3 bases and 4 bases, there was a span of 9 bases. The CDR3 here is CASSEMGPYGYTF. In DNA, the CDR3 is TGTGCCAGCAGTGAGATGGGGCCCTATGGCTACACCTTC.

The gene calls are TRBV7-9 and TRBJ1-5; D gene ambiguous. Per the germline V gene, CDR1 is SEHNR and CDR2 is FQNEAQ (reference sequence). CDR3 length: 16 amino acids. V was clipped by 1 base and J by 3 bases, with 13 bases between them. The CDR3 loop is CASSLDSGIDNQPQHF. As DNA, the CDR3 is TGTGCCAGCAGCTTAGATTCGGGGATCGACAATCAGCCCCAGCATTTT. Full variable domain (missing parts from reference TRBV7-9 and TRBJ1-5): DTGVSQNPRHKITKRGQNVTFRCDPISEHNRLYWYRQTLGQGPEFLTYFQNEAQLEKSRLLSDRFSAERPKGSFSTLEIQRTEQGDSAMYLCASSLDSGIDNQPQHFGDGTRLSIL.

This chain connects TRBV19 to TRBJ2-3; TRBD2 matches at 10 bases. Germline CDR1 and CDR2: LNHDA and SQIVND (reference sequence). The CDR3 consists of 16 residues. V was clipped by 4 bases and J by 0 bases; unmatched bases: 4. In nucleotides, the CDR3 is TGTGCCAGTAGTAACGGACTAGCGGCTAGCACAGATACGCAGTATTTT. Its protein product is CASSNGLAASTDTQYF. The full variable domain, rest sourced from reference TRBV19 and TRBJ2-3, is DGGITQSPKYLFRKEGQNVTLSCEQNLNHDAMYWYRQDPGQGLRLIYYSQIVNDFQKGDIAEGYSVSREKKESFPLTVTSAQKNPTAFYLCASSNGLAASTDTQYFGPGTRLTVL.

V is TRBV7-2 and J is TRBJ1-5, with TRBD1 as a possible D gene (5 bases). The CDR3 has 15 residues. Trimming pared 2 bases from V and 3 bases from J, leaving 11 bases between. Germline CDR1 SGHTA, CDR2 FQGNSA. The chain's CDR3 is CASSLWGGDNQPQHF. The CDR3 nucleotides are TGTGCCAGCAGCTTATGGGGAGGGGACAATCAGCCCCAGCATTTT.

CDR3 DNA: TGTGCCTGGAATCACGAGGACGAAAAACTGTTTTTT. This gives the protein CAWNHEDEKLFF. V usage is TRBV30 and J usage is TRBJ1-4; no clear D gene. Germline V gene sequence: CDR1 GTSNPN, CDR2 SVGIG (reference sequence). Trimming pared 4 bases from V and 8 bases from J, leaving 11 bases between. The length of the CDR3 is 12 residues.

This clone was seen only a few times. The chain carries TRBV24-1 and TRBJ2-2; D unresolved. There are 15 residues in the CDR3. V shed 2 bases and J shed 0 bases, with 6 bases lying between them. The germline gives CDR1 KGHDR, CDR2 SFDVKD. CDR3 protein: CATSDSVTNTGELFF. Written as DNA, the CDR3 is TGTGCCACCAGTGATTCGGTCACGAACACCGGGGAGCTGTTTTTT.

The rearrangement joins TRBV3-1 (or the pseudogene TRBV3-2) to TRBJ1-5; D is unresolved. V lost 0 bases and J 7 bases, leaving 7 bases between the germline ends. CDR3 length equals 13 residues. Germline CDR1 LGHDT, CDR2 YNNKEL (reference sequence). The CDR3 sequence is CASSQDLIQPQHF. The CDR3 DNA reads TGTGCCAGCAGCCAAGATCTGATCCAGCCCCAGCATTTT.

The rearrangement uses TRBV6-4 and TRBJ2-1; TRBD2 matches at 8 bases. The CDR3 covers 15 residues. With 4 bases clipped from V and 4 bases from J, the junction kept 6 bases outside the gene matches. The V gene's germline CDR1 is MRHNA and CDR2 SNTAGT. The DNA for the CDR3 is TGTGCCAGCAGTGTCCGGGGGGGGCCGTACAATGAGCAGTTCTTC. Amino acids: CASSVRGGPYNEQFF.

The rearrangement joins TRBV10-3 to TRBJ2-5, with 7 bases that match TRBD2. The length of the CDR3 is 15 residues. The trim removed 4 bases at V and 5 bases at J, leaving 10 bases unmatched. The germline V gene has CDR1 ENHRY and CDR2 SYGVKD. The CDR3 reads CAISAGRGDRETQYF. The CDR3 nucleotides read TGTGCCATCAGTGCGGGCCGGGGGGATCGGGAGACCCAGTACTTC.

V is TRBV6-2 or TRBV6-3 and J is TRBJ2-7, with D possibly TRBD1 on 6 matching bases. Trimming cost V 2 bases and J 2 bases, with 10 bases left between them. The CDR3 totals 14 residues. Germline CDR1 MNHEY, CDR2 SVGEGT. CDR3 protein: CASSYNQGTYEQYV. CDR3 bases: TGTGCCAGCAGTTACAATCAGGGGACCTACGAGCAGTACGTC.

This chain uses TRBV12-3 or TRBV12-4 with TRBJ2-3, with D perhaps matching TRBD2 (6 bases). V lost 0 bases and J lost 6, with 7 bases in between. This CDR3 has 13 amino acids. In DNA, the CDR3 is TGTGCCAGCAGTTTAGCTGGGGGGGATACGCAGTATTTT. This translates into CASSLAGGDTQYF.

The chain employs TRBV6-5 and TRBJ2-5; no reliable D call. V gave up 5 bases and J gave up 5 bases, with 9 bases separating them. This CDR3 is built from 12 residues. Germline assignment: CDR1 MNHEY and CDR2 SVGAGI. The CDR3 region is CASSRAGETQYF. The CDR3 DNA reads TGTGCCAGCAGTCGGGCCGGGGAGACCCAGTACTTC.

V is TRBV27 and J is TRBJ1-2, with D hard to call. V lost 4 bases and J lost 7, with 19 bases in between. The CDR3 is 15 residues long. The V gene's germline CDR1 is MNHEY and CDR2 SMNVEV (reference sequence). The CDR3 sequence: CASSSTSARRGGYTF. CDR3 DNA sequence: TGTGCCAGCAGTTCCACCTCGGCCCGTCGAGGTGGCTACACCTTC.

This clone was observed a few times. The chain joins TRBV5-1 to TRBJ1-2, with D perhaps matching TRBD1 (5 bases). V was shortened by 4 bases and J by 1 base, with 8 bases between the two germline ends. Per germline, CDR1 SGHRS and CDR2 YFSETQ. The CDR3 totals 13 residues. The CDR3 spells CASSATVNYGYTF. In DNA, the CDR3 is TGCGCCAGCAGCGCGACAGTTAACTATGGCTACACCTTC.

This chain connects TRBV11-2 to TRBJ2-7; weak D call: TRBD1 (5 bases). Trimming removed 1 base at V and 0 bases at J, with 10 bases between. CDR1 SGHAT and CDR2 FQNNGV come from the germline V gene. The CDR3 totals 15 residues. CDR3 region: CASSLGQGTSYEQYV. The CDR3 DNA sequence: TGTGCCAGCAGCTTAGGGCAGGGCACCTCCTACGAGCAGTACGTC.

This sequence joins TRBV10-3 and TRBJ2-2; 7 nucleotides line up with TRBD1. V shed 5 bases and J 9 bases; nucleotides not matched to a gene: 9. The CDR3 is made up of 14 amino acids. From germline, CDR1 is ENHRY and CDR2 SYGVKD. The CDR3 loop reads CAISTRDSPRELFF. The DNA for the CDR3 is TGTGCCATCAGTACCCGGGACAGTCCTCGGGAGCTGTTTTTT.

The V and J genes are TRBV25-1 and TRBJ2-6; D is ambiguous. V lost 5 bases to trimming and J lost 0 bases, with 5 bases between them. CDR1 and CDR2 from the germline V gene are MGHDK and SYGVNS. The CDR3 has 14 residues. CDR3: CASSPPSGANVLTF. The CDR3 coding sequence is TGTGCCAGCAGTCCGCCCTCTGGGGCCAACGTCCTGACTTTC.

The CDR3 region has the DNA TGTGCCAGCCTGGAGGGGGGGGCCTCCTACAATGAGCAGTTCTTC. It codes for CASLEGGASYNEQFF. The rearrangement links TRBV6-5 to TRBJ2-1, with D perhaps matching TRBD2 (7 bases). V lost 8 bases and J 0 bases, leaving 14 bases between the germline ends. CDR1 MNHEY and CDR2 SVGAGI come from the germline V gene. The CDR3 runs to 15 residues.

V and J are TRBV5-4 and TRBJ2-5, with a tentative D call TRBD1 (5 bases). This CDR3 has 12 amino acids. V was cut by 4 bases and J by 7 bases, with 11 bases left in between. CDR1 is SGHNT, CDR2 YYREEE, per germline (reference sequence). CDR3 nucleotide sequence: TGTGCCAGCAGCCAATATCAGGGGACCCAGTACTTC. Translation: CASSQYQGTQYF.

The rearrangement links TRBV9 to TRBJ2-7, with D perhaps given as TRBD1 or TRBD2 (5 bases each). This CDR3 spans 15 amino acids. Germline CDR1 is SGDLS and CDR2 is YYNGEE. Trimming pared 3 bases from V and 2 bases from J, leaving 15 bases between. The CDR3: CASSAAPGRAYEQYV. DNA of the CDR3: TGTGCCAGCAGCGCCGCCCCGGGGCGCGCCTACGAGCAGTACGTC.

This clone was recorded once. V and J are TRBV11-2 and TRBJ2-5; D might be TRBD1 or TRBD2, each matching 6 bases. V was shortened by 1 base and J by 5 bases, with 17 bases between the two germline ends. Germline CDR1 reads SGHAT; CDR2 reads FQNNGV. This CDR3 has 16 residues. The DNA of the CDR3 is TGTGCCAGCAGCTTAGGCCCCTGGGGGGCTGAGGAGACCCAGTACTTC. Translated: CASSLGPWGAEETQYF.

This sequence joins TRBV2 and TRBJ2-3, with 13 bases identical to TRBD2. The CDR3 is made up of 14 amino acids. V shed 11 bases, J shed 1 base, and the junction held 3 bases outside the gene matches. CDR1 SNHLY and CDR2 FYNNEI come from the germline V gene. Written as DNA, the CDR3 is TGTGCCCGTGGACTAGCGGGGGGCACAGATACGCAGTATTTT. Its protein is CARGLAGGTDTQYF. Full variable domain (rest looked up from reference TRBV2 and TRBJ2-3): EPEVTQTPSHQVTQMGQEVILRCVPISNHLYFYWYRQILGQKVEFLVSFYNNEISEKSEIFDDQFSVERPDGSNFTLKIRSTKLEDSAMYFCARGLAGGTDTQYFGPGTRLTVL.

This clone was found a few times. This rearrangement joins TRBV5-4 to TRBJ1-2, with D perhaps TRBD1 (5 bases). Trimming took 3 bases from V and 5 from J, leaving 14 bases between them. The germline gives CDR1 SGHNT, CDR2 YYREEE (reference sequence). The CDR3 sequence is 14 residues long. In DNA, the CDR3 is TGTGCCAGCAGCTCCTTTGGGGGACGATATGGCTACACCTTC. Translation gives CASSSFGGRYGYTF.

CDR3 sequence: CASSHTRAGGPNTGELFF. The CDR3, as DNA: TGTGCCAGCAGCCACACCCGAGCGGGGGGTCCGAACACCGGGGAGCTGTTTTTT. The chain employs TRBV7-2 and TRBJ2-2; 9 bases agree with TRBD2. From germline, CDR1 is SGHTA and CDR2 FQGNSA. V shed 5 bases, J shed 0 bases, and the junction held 10 bases outside the gene matches. This CDR3 spans 18 amino acids.

The chain joins TRBV10-3 to TRBJ2-1; 10 nucleotides align to TRBD2. CDR1 and CDR2 from the germline V gene are ENHRY and SYGVKD. This CDR3 is 14 amino acids long. Trimming removed 9 bases from V and 6 bases from J; junction bases left unmatched: 8. The CDR3 DNA is TGTGCCATTTTAACTAGCGGGGCGATCAATGAGCAGTTCTTC. Translated: CAILTSGAINEQFF.

V usage is TRBV19 and J usage is TRBJ1-2; D remains ambiguous. The CDR3 runs 12 residues. Germline V gene data show CDR1 as LNHDA and CDR2 as SQIVND (reference sequence). V was pared by 5 bases and J by 2 bases, with 6 bases between. CDR3 region: CASSFNNYGYTF. CDR3 coding DNA: TGTGCCAGTAGTTTCAACAACTATGGCTACACCTTC.

The chain employs TRBV3-1 (or the pseudogene TRBV3-2) and TRBJ1-4, with D unresolved. V was shortened by 1 base and J by 10 bases, with 13 bases between the two germline ends. Germline V gives CDR1 LGHDT, CDR2 YNNKEL (reference sequence). This CDR3 is 14 amino acids long. CDR3 sequence: CASSQAGGLAKLFF. The CDR3 bases are TGTGCCAGCAGCCAAGCGGGAGGGCTCGCAAAACTGTTTTTT.

The genes are TRBV5-1 and TRBJ2-5; 12 bases match TRBD2. The CDR3 extends over 16 amino acids. From germline, CDR1 is SGHRS and CDR2 YFSETQ. The V and J ends lost 4 bases and 7 bases, in that order; junction bases with no gene match: 11. CDR3 DNA sequence: TGCGCCAGCAGCGGGGTGCTAGCGGGGGGGCTTGGGACCCAGTACTTC. As protein: CASSGVLAGGLGTQYF.

This rearrangement joins TRBV7-2 to TRBJ2-3, with D possibly being TRBD1 (6 bases). The CDR3 length is 13 residues. Trimming removed 3 bases at V and 3 bases at J, with 7 bases between. Germline CDR1 SGHTA, CDR2 FQGNSA. The CDR3 DNA reads as TGTGCCAGCAGCTTGCAGGGGACAGATACGCAGTATTTT. This encodes CASSLQGTDTQYF.